The source of this T cell receptor (beta chain) is a study of beta chain features in type 1 diabetes. This CDR3 comprises 13 residues. Trimming pared 0 bases from V and 4 bases from J, leaving 6 bases between. Germline values: CDR1 SGHTA, CDR2 FQGTGA. Every isolated RNA sample was fully reverse transcribed, so sequencing captured expressed TCRB transcripts. The method was immunoSEQ multiplex PCR; TCRdb's version includes in-frame clones alone and lacks a portion of them. The top ten clones hold 0.015% of a sample with roughly 350,000 clones, about 10% of them seen once. V usage is TRBV7-3 and J usage is TRBJ1-1; D call uncertain. This clonotype originated in a woman in her 30s in good health. Input material: naive CD4+ T cells from blood. CDR3 protein: CASSLTVVTEAFF. The CDR3 DNA reads as TGTGCCAGCAGCTTAACGGTAGTCACTGAAGCTTTCTTT. The variable domain in full, completed from reference TRBV7-3 and TRBJ1-1, reads GAGVSQTPSNKVTEKGKYVELRCDPISGHTALYWYRQSLGQGPEFLIYFQGTGAADDSGLPNDRFFAVRPEGSVSTLKIQRTERGDSAVYLCASSLTVVTEAFFGQGTRLTVV.